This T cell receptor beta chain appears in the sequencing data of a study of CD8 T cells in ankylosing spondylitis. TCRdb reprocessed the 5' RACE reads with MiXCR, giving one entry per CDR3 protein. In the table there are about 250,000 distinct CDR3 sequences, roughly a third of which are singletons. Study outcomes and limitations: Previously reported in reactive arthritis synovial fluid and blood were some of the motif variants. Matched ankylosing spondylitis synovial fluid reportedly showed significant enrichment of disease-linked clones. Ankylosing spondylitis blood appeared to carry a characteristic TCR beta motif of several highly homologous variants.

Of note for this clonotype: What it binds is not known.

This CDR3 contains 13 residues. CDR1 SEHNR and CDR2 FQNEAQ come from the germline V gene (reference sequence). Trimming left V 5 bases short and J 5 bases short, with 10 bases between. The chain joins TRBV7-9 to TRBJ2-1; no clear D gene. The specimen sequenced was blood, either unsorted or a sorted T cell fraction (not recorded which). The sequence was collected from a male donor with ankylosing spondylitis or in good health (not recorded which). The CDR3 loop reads CASSPTIDNEQFF. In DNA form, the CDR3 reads TGTGCCAGCAGCCCGACGATTGACAATGAGCAGTTCTTC.